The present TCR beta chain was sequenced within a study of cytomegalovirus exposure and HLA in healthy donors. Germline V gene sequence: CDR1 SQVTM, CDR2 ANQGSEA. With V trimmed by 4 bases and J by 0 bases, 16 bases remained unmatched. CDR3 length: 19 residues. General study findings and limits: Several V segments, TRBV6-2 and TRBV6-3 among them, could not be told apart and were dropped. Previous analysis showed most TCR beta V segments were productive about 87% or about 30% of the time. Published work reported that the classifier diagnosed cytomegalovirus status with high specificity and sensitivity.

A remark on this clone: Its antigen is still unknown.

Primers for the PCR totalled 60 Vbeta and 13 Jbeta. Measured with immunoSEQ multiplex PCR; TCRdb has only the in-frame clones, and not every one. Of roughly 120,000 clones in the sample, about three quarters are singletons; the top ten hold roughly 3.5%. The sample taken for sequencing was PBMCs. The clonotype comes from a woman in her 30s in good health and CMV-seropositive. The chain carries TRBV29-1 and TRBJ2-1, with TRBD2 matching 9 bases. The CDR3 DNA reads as TGCAGCGTTGGGGGGAAGCGGGGGGCCGTCGAAAGCTCCTACAATGAGCAGTTCTTC. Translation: CSVGGKRGAVESSYNEQFF.